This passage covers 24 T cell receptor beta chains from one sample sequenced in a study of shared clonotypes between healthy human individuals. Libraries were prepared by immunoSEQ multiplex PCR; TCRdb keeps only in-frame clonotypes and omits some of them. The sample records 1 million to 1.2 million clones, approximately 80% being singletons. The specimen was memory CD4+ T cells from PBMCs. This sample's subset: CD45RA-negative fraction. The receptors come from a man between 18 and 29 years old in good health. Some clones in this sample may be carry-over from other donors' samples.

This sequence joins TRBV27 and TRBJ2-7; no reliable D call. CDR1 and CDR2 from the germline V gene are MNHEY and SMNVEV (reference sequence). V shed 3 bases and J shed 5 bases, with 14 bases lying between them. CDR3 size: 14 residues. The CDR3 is CASSFGVSEDEQYF. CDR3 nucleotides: TGTGCCAGCAGTTTTGGGGTTAGTGAGGACGAGCAGTACTTC.

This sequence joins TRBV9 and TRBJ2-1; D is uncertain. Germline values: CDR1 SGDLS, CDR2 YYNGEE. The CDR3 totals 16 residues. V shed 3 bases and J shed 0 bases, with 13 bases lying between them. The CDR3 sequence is CASSGPPSSSYNEQFF. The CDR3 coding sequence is TGTGCCAGCAGCGGCCCCCCCAGCAGCTCCTACAATGAGCAGTTCTTC.

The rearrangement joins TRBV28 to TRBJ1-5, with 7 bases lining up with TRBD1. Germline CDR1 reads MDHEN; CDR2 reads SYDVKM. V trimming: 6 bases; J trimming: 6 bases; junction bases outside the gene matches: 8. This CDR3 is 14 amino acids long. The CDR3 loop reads CASRKGGAGQPQHF. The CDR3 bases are TGTGCCAGCAGAAAAGGGGGCGCGGGTCAGCCCCAGCATTTT.

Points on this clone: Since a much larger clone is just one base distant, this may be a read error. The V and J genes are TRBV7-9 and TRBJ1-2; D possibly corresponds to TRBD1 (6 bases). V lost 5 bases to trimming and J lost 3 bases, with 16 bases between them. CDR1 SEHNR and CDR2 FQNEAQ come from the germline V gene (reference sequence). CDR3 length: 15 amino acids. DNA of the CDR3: TGTGCCAGCAGCCTTACGTTGGGGGGGCACTATGGCTACACCTTC. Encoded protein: CASSLTLGGHYGYTF.

CDR3 coding DNA: TGCGCCAGCAGCCCCTCCGACAGGGGTTCTGAAGCTTTCTTT. Protein product: CASSPSDRGSEAFF. This rearrangement joins TRBV5-1 to TRBJ1-1, with 8 bases aligning to TRBD1. This CDR3 is 14 amino acids long. The ends lost 4 bases at V and 6 bases at J; junction bases unmatched: 8. Looked up from germline, CDR1 is SGHRS and CDR2 is YFSETQ. The full variable domain, with the rest looked up from reference TRBV5-1 and TRBJ1-1, is KAGVTQTPRYLIKTRGQQVTLSCSPISGHRSVSWYQQTPGQGLQFLFEYFSETQRNKGNFPGRFSGRQFSNSRSEMNVSTLELGDSALYLCASSPSDRGSEAFFGQGTRLTVV.

CDR3 bases: TGTGCCAGCAGCGCCCGGGGCCAGCCCCAGCATTTT. Protein sequence: CASSARGQPQHF. This chain uses TRBV6-5 with TRBJ1-5; maybe TRBD1 (5 bases). Trimming shortened V by 6 bases and J by 7 bases, and 10 bases separated the two germline ends. The CDR3 is made up of 12 amino acids. In germline, CDR1 is MNHEY, CDR2 SVGAGI.

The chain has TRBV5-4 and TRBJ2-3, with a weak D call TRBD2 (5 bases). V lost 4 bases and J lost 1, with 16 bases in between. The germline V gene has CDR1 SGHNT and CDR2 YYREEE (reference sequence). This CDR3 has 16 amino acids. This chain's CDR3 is CASSPWASRGTDTQYF. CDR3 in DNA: TGTGCCAGCAGCCCTTGGGCGTCGAGGGGCACAGATACGCAGTATTTT.

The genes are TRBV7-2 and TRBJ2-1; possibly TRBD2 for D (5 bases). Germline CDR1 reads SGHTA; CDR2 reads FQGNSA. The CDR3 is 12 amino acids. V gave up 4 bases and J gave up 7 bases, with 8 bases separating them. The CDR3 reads CASSWGANEQFF. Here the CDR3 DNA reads TGTGCCAGCAGCTGGGGAGCGAATGAGCAGTTCTTC. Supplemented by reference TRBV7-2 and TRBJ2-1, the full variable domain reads GAGVSQSPSNKVTEKGKDVELRCDPISGHTALYWYRQSLGQGLEFLIYFQGNSAPDKSGLPSDRFSAERTGGSVSTLTIQRTQQEDSAVYLCASSWGANEQFFGPGTRLTVL.

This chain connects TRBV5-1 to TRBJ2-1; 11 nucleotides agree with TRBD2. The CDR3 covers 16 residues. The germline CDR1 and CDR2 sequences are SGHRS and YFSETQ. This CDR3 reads CETGLAEWGSYNEQFF. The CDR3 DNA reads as TGCGAGACGGGACTAGCGGAGTGGGGCTCCTACAATGAGCAGTTCTTC. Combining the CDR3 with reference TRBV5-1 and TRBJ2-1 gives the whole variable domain KAGVTQTPRYLIKTRGQQVTLSCSPISGHRSVSWYQQTPGQGLQFLFEYFSETQRNKGNFPGRFSGRQFSNSRSEMNVSTLELGDSALYLCETGLAEWGSYNEQFFGPGTRLTVL.

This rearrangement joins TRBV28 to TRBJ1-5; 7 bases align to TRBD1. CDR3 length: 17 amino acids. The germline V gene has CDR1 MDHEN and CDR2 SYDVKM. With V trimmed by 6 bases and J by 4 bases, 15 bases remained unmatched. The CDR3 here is CASSTPFYRGGNQPQHF. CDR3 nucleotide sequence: TGTGCCAGCAGCACACCCTTCTACAGGGGAGGGAATCAGCCCCAGCATTTT.

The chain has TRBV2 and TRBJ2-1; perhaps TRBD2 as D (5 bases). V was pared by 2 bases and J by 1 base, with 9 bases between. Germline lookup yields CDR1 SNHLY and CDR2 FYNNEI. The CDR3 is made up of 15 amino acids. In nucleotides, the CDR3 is TGTGCCAGCAGTGAAACCCGAGGGTCCTACAATGAGCAGTTCTTC. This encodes CASSETRGSYNEQFF.

The CDR3 protein is CASSQDPRYGYTF. Written as DNA, the CDR3 is TGTGCCAGCAGCCAAGATCCTCGCTATGGCTACACCTTC. This chain connects TRBV14 to TRBJ1-2; D remains ambiguous. CDR1 SGHDN and CDR2 FVKESK come from the germline V gene. Deletions cut 0 bases from V and 4 bases from J, with 6 bases between. The CDR3 covers 13 residues.

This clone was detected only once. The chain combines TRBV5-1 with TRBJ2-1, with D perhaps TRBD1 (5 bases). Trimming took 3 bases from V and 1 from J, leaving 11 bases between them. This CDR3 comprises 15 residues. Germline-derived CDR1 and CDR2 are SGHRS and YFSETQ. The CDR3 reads CASSSGQQSYNEQFF. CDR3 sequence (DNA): TGCGCCAGCAGCTCCGGACAACAGTCCTACAATGAGCAGTTCTTC. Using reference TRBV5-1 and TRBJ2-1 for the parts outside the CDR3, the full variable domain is KAGVTQTPRYLIKTRGQQVTLSCSPISGHRSVSWYQQTPGQGLQFLFEYFSETQRNKGNFPGRFSGRQFSNSRSEMNVSTLELGDSALYLCASSSGQQSYNEQFFGPGTRLTVL.

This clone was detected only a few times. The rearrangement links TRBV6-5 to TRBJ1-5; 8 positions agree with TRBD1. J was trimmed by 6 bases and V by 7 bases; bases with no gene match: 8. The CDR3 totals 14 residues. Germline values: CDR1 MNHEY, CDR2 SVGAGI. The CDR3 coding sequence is TGTGCCAGCAATCCTACAGGGGGTGGTCAGCCCCAGCATTTT. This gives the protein CASNPTGGGQPQHF.

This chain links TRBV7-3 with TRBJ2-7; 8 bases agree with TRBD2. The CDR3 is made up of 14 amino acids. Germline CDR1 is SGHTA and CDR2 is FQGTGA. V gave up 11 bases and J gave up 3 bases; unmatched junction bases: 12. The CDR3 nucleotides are TGTGCCCGGGGCCCGGCCGGGAGGGGCTACGAGCAGTACTTC. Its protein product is CARGPAGRGYEQYF. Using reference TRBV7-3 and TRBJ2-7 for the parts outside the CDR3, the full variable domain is GAGVSQTPSNKVTEKGKYVELRCDPISGHTALYWYRQSLGQGPEFLIYFQGTGAADDSGLPNDRFFAVRPEGSVSTLKIQRTERGDSAVYLCARGPAGRGYEQYFGPGTRLTVT.

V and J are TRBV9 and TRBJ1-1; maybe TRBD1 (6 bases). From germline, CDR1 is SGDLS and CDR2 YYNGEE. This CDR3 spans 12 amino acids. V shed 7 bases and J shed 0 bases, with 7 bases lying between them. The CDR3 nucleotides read TGTGCCAGCGGGGGCGTGAACACTGAAGCTTTCTTT. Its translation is CASGGVNTEAFF.

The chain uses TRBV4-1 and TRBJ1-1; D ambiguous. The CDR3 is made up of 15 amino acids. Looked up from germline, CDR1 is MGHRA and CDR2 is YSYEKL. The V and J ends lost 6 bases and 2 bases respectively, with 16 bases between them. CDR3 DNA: TGCGCCAGCAGACCACTAAACAGCTTTAACACTGAAGCTTTCTTT. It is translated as CASRPLNSFNTEAFF.

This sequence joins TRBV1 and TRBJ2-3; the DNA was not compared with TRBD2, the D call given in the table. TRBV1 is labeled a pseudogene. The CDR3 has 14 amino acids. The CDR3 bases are TGCACCAAAACGGGGGGTCCTAGCACAGATACGCAGTATTTT. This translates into CTKTGGPSTDTQYF.

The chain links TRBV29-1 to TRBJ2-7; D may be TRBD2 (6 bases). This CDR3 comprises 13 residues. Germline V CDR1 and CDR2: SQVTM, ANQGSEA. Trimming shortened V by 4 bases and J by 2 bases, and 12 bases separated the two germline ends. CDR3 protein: CSVVRGMTYEQYF. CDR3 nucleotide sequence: TGCAGCGTTGTTCGCGGGATGACCTACGAGCAGTACTTC.

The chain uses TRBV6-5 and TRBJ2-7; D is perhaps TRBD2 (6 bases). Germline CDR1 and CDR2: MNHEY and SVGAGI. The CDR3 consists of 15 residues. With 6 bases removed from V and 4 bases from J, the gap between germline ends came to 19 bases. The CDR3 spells CASRLGDSAGYEQYF. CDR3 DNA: TGTGCCAGCAGGCTCGGGGACTCCGCGGGATACGAGCAGTACTTC.

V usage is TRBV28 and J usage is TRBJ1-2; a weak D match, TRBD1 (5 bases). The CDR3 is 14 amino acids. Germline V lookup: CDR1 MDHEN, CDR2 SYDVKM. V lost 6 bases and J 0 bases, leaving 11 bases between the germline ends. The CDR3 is CASRNPGSNYGYTF. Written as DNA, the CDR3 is TGTGCCAGCAGGAATCCAGGGTCTAACTATGGCTACACCTTC.

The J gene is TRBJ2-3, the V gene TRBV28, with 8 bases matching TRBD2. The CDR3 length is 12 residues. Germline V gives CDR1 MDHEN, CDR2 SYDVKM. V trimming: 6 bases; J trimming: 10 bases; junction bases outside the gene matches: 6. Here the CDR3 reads CASRQAGEAQYF. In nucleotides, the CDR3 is TGTGCCAGCAGGCAAGCGGGAGAGGCGCAGTATTTT.

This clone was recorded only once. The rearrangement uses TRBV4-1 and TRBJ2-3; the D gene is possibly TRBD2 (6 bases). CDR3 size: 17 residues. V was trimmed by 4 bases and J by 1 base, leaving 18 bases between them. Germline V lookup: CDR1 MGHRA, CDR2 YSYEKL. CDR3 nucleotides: TGCGCCAGCAGCCCGGATCATGCGGGGCGCGGCACAGATACGCAGTATTTT. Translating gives CASSPDHAGRGTDTQYF.

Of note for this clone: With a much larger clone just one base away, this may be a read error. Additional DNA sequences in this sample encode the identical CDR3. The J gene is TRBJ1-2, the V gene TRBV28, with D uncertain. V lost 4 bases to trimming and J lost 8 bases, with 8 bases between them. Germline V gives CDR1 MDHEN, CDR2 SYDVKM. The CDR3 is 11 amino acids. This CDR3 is CASSWGYGYTF. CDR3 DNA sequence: TGTGCCAGCAGTTGGGGATACGGCTACACCTTC.